This is a list of T cell receptor beta chains from one sample in a study of CD8+ T cells in alopecia areata. Method: immunoSEQ multiplex PCR; TCRdb's copy keeps in-frame clones and lacks some. The data hold 150,000 to 200,000 clones, with 60% observed a single time. The sequencing here drew on CD4+ T cells sorted from blood, taken at week 24, from a patient treated with tofacitinib. Every receptor here comes from a human donor with alopecia areata. CDR3s leave out the opening cysteine and the closing phenylalanine or tryptophan.

>TRBJ2-7|9|TRBV20-1
SARGASEQY
>TRBJ1-1|13|TRBV18
ASSRYGGADTEAF
>TRBJ1-4|10|TRBV18
ASSPDNEKLF
>TRBJ2-1|11|TRBV7-2
ASSFSGGNEQF
>TRBJ1-2|12|TRBV4-1
ASSQDMTNYGYT
>TRBJ1-6|11|TRBV12-5
ALQGAYNSPLH
>TRBJ2-3|11|TRBV30
AWILDGTDTQY
>TRBJ1-2|13|TRBV6-6
ASTPTGDMNYGYT
>TRBJ2-1|10|TRBV12-2
ASRFLPSEQF
>TRBJ2-1|10|TRBV2
ASSVSYNEQF
>TRBJ2-1|14|TRBV7-8
ASSPLGPPISNEQF
>TRBJ1-5|11|TRBV5-1
ASSPVPGQPQH
>TRBJ1-2|11|TRBV27
ASSLRGYGGYT
>TRBJ2-5|15|TRBV4-2
ASSQGSGTSVRVTQY
>TRBJ2-1|12|TRBV5-1
ASSLDGGPVEQF
>TRBJ2-7|13|TRBV5-1
ASSFLRDKPYEQY
>TRBJ1-6|11|TRBV19
ASRDRGYSPLH
>TRBJ1-1|12|TRBV14
ASSTGTANTEAF
>TRBJ1-1|9|TRBV20-1
SAYDRAEAF
>TRBJ2-3|12|TRBV29-1
SVLWGLDTDTQY
>TRBJ1-2|15|TRBV23-1
ASSHLDGAGGPYGYT
>TRBJ2-7|10|TRBV5-5
ASSWDRREQY
>TRBJ1-5|13|TRBV6-1
ASAGRTGGNQPQH
>TRBJ2-1|11|TRBV11-3
ASSFSRNNEQF
>TRBJ1-2|15|TRBV15
ATSRDFQGAPSYGYT